The rows below give T cell receptor beta chains drawn from one sample of a study of spatial heterogeneity in lung cancer. In TCRdb, the 5' RACE reads were re-called with MiXCR into one record per CDR3 protein. This sample has some 54,000 distinct CDR3 sequences, with 6% to 8.5% found just once. The sample here was PBMCs, taken at follow-up. These receptors all come from a female donor with early-stage non-small cell lung cancer. Both conserved end residues are part of each CDR3. A D gene is named only where the DNA matches it firmly. Clone size appears in some rows only: once, few, many, or a class for an expanded clone.

CDR3: CASSRTYSYNEQFF
DNA: TGTGCCAGCAGCCGGACTTATTCCTACAATGAGCAGTTCTTC
V: TRBV4-2
J: TRBJ2-1
size: -
D: -
length: 14

CDR3: CASSIAVFGRGGPEQFF
DNA: TGTGCCAGCAGTATAGCCGTGTTTGGGCGGGGGGGCCCTGAGCAGTTCTTC
V: TRBV12-3/TRBV12-4
J: TRBJ2-1
size: -
D: TRBD2
length: 17

CDR3: CASTPSGSNQPQHF
DNA: TGTGCCAGCACCCCGTCTGGGAGCAATCAGCCCCAGCATTTT
V: TRBV12-3/TRBV12-4
J: TRBJ1-5
size: many
D: -
length: 14

CDR3: CASNTGNYGYTF
DNA: TGCGCCAGCAACACAGGGAACTATGGCTACACCTTC
V: TRBV5-1
J: TRBJ1-2
size: few
D: -
length: 12

CDR3: CSAVSTYGLNNQPQHF
DNA: TGCAGTGCAGTCTCCACCTACGGGCTCAACAATCAGCCCCAGCATTTT
V: TRBV20-1
J: TRBJ1-5
size: -
D: -
length: 16

CDR3: CSARAGRAQETQYF
DNA: TGCAGTGCTAGAGCCGGGAGGGCCCAAGAGACCCAGTACTTC
V: TRBV20-1
J: TRBJ2-5
size: many
D: TRBD2
length: 14

CDR3: CSARGPTEGNEKLFF
DNA: TGCAGTGCTAGGGGGCCGACAGAGGGTAATGAAAAACTGTTTTTT
V: TRBV20-1
J: TRBJ1-4
size: many
D: -
length: 15

CDR3: CAISDGEQPQHF
DNA: TGTGCCATCAGTGACGGGGAGCAGCCCCAGCATTTT
V: TRBV10-3
J: TRBJ1-5
size: few
D: -
length: 12

CDR3: CASSYGTVTEAFF
DNA: TGTGCCAGCAGTTACGGAACGGTCACTGAAGCTTTCTTT
V: TRBV6-5
J: TRBJ1-1
size: few
D: -
length: 13

CDR3: CASSQEWPGGGGRNEQFF
DNA: TGCGCCAGCAGCCAAGAATGGCCCGGAGGAGGGGGGCGCAATGAGCAGTTCTTC
V: TRBV4-3
J: TRBJ2-1
size: many
D: -
length: 18